Below are 18 T cell receptor beta chains sequenced from a single sample in a study of T cell changes during pregnancy in multiple sclerosis (dated 2019 in TCRdb). The method was the immunoSEQ multiplex PCR assay. TCRdb retrieved this table from immuneACCESS and kept in-frame rearrangements only. Not all clones are present; in checked studies, unresolved V genes account for under half, and no reason is known for the remainder. This sample lists about 55,000 clones; roughly 93% were detected once. The ten top clones hold around 4% of the sample. The sequences come from CD8+ T cells from peripheral blood mononuclear cells, collected in the second trimester of pregnancy. These receptors originate from a female donor with multiple sclerosis, enrolled in a pregnancy study.

The rearrangement uses TRBV27 and TRBJ2-7, with a tentative D call TRBD2 (7 bases). Trimming removed 6 bases from V and 3 bases from J, with 15 bases in between. The CDR3 consists of 14 residues. The germline V gene encodes CDR1 MNHEY and CDR2 SMNVEV (reference sequence). CDR3 nucleotides: TGTGCCAGCAGCCTACGGGGGGCGTTCTACGAGCAGTACTTC. It specifies CASSLRGAFYEQYF.

The rearrangement joins TRBV25-1 to TRBJ1-1; TRBD1 might be the D (5 bases). The CDR3 has 16 amino acids. Per germline, CDR1 MGHDK and CDR2 SYGVNS. Deletions cut 6 bases from V and 2 bases from J, with 19 bases between. The chain's CDR3 is CASRKGFMGQNTEAFF. CDR3 nucleotide sequence: TGTGCCAGCAGGAAGGGTTTTATGGGGCAAAACACTGAAGCTTTCTTT.

This chain connects TRBV4-1 to TRBJ1-2, with 7 bases that match TRBD1. In germline, CDR1 is MGHRA, CDR2 YSYEKL. J was trimmed by 8 bases and V by 0 bases; bases with no gene match: 6. CDR3 length: 14 residues. The CDR3 nucleotides are TGCGCCAGCAGCCAAGATGAGGGGGCAGGGGGCTACACCTTC. It specifies CASSQDEGAGGYTF.

This chain links TRBV28 with TRBJ2-7; possibly TRBD2 for D (6 bases). In germline, CDR1 is MDHEN, CDR2 SYDVKM. The CDR3 runs 12 residues. The V and J ends lost 7 bases and 6 bases respectively, with 13 bases between them. CDR3 protein: CASTIGGPEQYF. DNA for the CDR3: TGTGCCAGCACCATAGGAGGGCCCGAGCAGTACTTC.

V gene TRBV14 combines with J gene TRBJ2-1, with TRBD2 matching over 9 bases. Germline CDR1 is SGHDN and CDR2 is FVKESK. The length of the CDR3 is 17 residues. V was pared by 4 bases and J by 4 bases, with 11 bases of the junction left unmatched. The CDR3 nucleotides are TGTGCCAGCAGCCCTATGATAGGACTAGCGATATACAATGAGCAGTTCTTC. Translation: CASSPMIGLAIYNEQFF.

The chain combines TRBV9 with TRBJ1-5; 8 bases align to TRBD1. The germline V gene encodes CDR1 SGDLS and CDR2 YYNGEE. CDR3 length equals 15 residues. The trim removed 3 bases at V and 3 bases at J, leaving 5 bases unmatched. CDR3 amino acids: CASSAAGGLNQPQHF. In DNA, the CDR3 is TGTGCCAGCAGCGCCGCAGGGGGCCTCAATCAGCCCCAGCATTTT.

The J gene is TRBJ2-3, the V gene TRBV1; TRBD2 was called by the table and not checked on the DNA. TRBV1 corresponds to a pseudogene. This CDR3 spans 17 amino acids. CDR3 sequence reads: CTSSQDEREGCTDTQYF. The CDR3 coding sequence is TGCACCAGCAGCCAAGATGAGCGGGAGGGTTGCACAGATACGCAGTATTTT.

The rearrangement joins TRBV4-1 to TRBJ2-1; D remains ambiguous. Per the germline V gene, CDR1 is MGHRA and CDR2 is YSYEKL. Trimming shortened V by 1 base and J by 0 bases, and 7 bases separated the two germline ends. The CDR3 has 15 amino acids. Written as DNA, the CDR3 is TGCGCCAGCAGCCAAGGGCGGAGCTCCTACAATGAGCAGTTCTTC. This codes for CASSQGRSSYNEQFF.

The table lists this clone with a few counts. The chain recombines TRBV19 with TRBJ2-5; D is possibly TRBD2 (5 bases). The ends were cut back, 3 bases at V and 1 base at J, with 12 bases in the middle. This CDR3 has 15 residues. Germline V gene sequence: CDR1 LNHDA, CDR2 SQIVND (reference sequence). CDR3 nucleotide sequence: TGTGCCAGTAGTATCGGCTCCGGGGTCCAAGAGACCCAGTACTTC. This gives the protein CASSIGSGVQETQYF.

The chain couples TRBV19 to TRBJ2-7; 8 nucleotides line up with TRBD2. This CDR3 spans 12 amino acids. The V and J ends lost 6 bases and 2 bases, in that order; junction bases with no gene match: 0. The germline V gene encodes CDR1 LNHDA and CDR2 SQIVND (reference sequence). CDR3 amino acids: CASSGRAYEQYF. CDR3 bases: TGTGCCAGTAGCGGGAGGGCCTACGAGCAGTACTTC.

This chain links TRBV5-4 with TRBJ1-2; D may be TRBD1 (6 bases). Trimming pared 0 bases from V and 7 bases from J, leaving 16 bases between. The CDR3 consists of 15 residues. CDR1 is SGHNT, CDR2 YYREEE, per germline (reference sequence). The CDR3 DNA sequence: TGTGCCAGCAGCTTGGTAGGGGACAACGGAGTTGGCTACACCTTC. As protein: CASSLVGDNGVGYTF.

The chain is built from TRBV14 and TRBJ1-5; TRBD1 is a possible D gene (5 bases). Trimming shortened V by 0 bases and J by 5 bases, and 14 bases separated the two germline ends. The length of the CDR3 is 16 residues. From germline, CDR1 is SGHDN and CDR2 FVKESK. DNA for the CDR3: TGTGCCAGCAGCCAAGAAAGTGACAGCTCGGATCAGCCCCAGCATTTT. The encoded protein is CASSQESDSSDQPQHF.

The chain links TRBV27 to TRBJ1-2; 8 bases agree with TRBD1. The CDR3 has 13 amino acids. CDR1 is MNHEY and CDR2 is SMNVEV in the germline V gene (reference sequence). Trimming removed 3 bases from V and 6 bases from J; junction bases left unmatched: 3. The CDR3 loop reads CASSFPGGNGYTF. The CDR3 coding sequence is TGTGCCAGCAGTTTCCCAGGGGGCAATGGCTACACCTTC.

The J gene is TRBJ1-1, the V gene TRBV9; no clear D gene. This CDR3 contains 14 residues. Germline CDR1 reads SGDLS; CDR2 reads YYNGEE. Trimming took off 0 bases at V and 7 bases at J, with 13 bases between the two ends. The CDR3 coding sequence is TGTGCCAGCAGCGTAGACGTAGTCCCCATTGAAGCTTTCTTT. Translating gives CASSVDVVPIEAFF.

This clone was seen a handful of times. V usage is TRBV28 and J usage is TRBJ2-5, with 8 bases identical to TRBD2. The germline V gene has CDR1 MDHEN and CDR2 SYDVKM. The V segment lost 5 bases and the J segment 5 bases; nucleotides outside the gene matches: 16. The CDR3 extends over 17 amino acids. CDR3 in DNA: TGTGCCAGCAGTCGCAGGCAAGGAGCGGGAGTTGGGGAGACCCAGTACTTC. Translated: CASSRRQGAGVGETQYF.

This chain uses TRBV11-2 with TRBJ2-7, with TRBD2 matching 9 bases. Germline CDR1 and CDR2: SGHAT and FQNNGV. The CDR3 loop spans 16 amino acids. J gave up 3 bases and V 5 bases, and 11 bases lay outside the gene matches. In DNA, the CDR3 is TGTGCCAGCAGCCTCCGTTTAGCGGGAGAAAACTACGAGCAGTACTTC. Its translation: CASSLRLAGENYEQYF.

The chain joins TRBV6-5 to TRBJ1-3; D ambiguous. Trimming removed 6 bases at V and 0 bases at J, with 12 bases between. The CDR3 has 15 residues. Germline CDR1 MNHEY, CDR2 SVGAGI. CDR3 loop: CASRPLAHSGNTIYF. In DNA form, the CDR3 reads TGTGCCAGCAGGCCTCTGGCCCACTCTGGAAACACCATATATTTT.

V is TRBV5-6 and J is TRBJ2-7; 9 bases fit TRBD1. Germline CDR1 is SGHDT and CDR2 is YYEEEE. With V trimmed by 4 bases and J by 4 bases, 3 bases remained unmatched. The CDR3 covers 13 residues. CDR3 region: CASSPTGGYEQYF. The CDR3 region has the DNA TGTGCCAGCAGCCCGACAGGGGGTTACGAGCAGTACTTC. Full variable domain (missing parts from reference TRBV5-6 and TRBJ2-7): DAGVTQSPTHLIKTRGQQVTLRCSPKSGHDTVSWYQQALGQGPQFIFQYYEEEERQRGNFPDRFSGHQFPNYSSELNVNALLLGDSALYLCASSPTGGYEQYFGPGTRLTVT.